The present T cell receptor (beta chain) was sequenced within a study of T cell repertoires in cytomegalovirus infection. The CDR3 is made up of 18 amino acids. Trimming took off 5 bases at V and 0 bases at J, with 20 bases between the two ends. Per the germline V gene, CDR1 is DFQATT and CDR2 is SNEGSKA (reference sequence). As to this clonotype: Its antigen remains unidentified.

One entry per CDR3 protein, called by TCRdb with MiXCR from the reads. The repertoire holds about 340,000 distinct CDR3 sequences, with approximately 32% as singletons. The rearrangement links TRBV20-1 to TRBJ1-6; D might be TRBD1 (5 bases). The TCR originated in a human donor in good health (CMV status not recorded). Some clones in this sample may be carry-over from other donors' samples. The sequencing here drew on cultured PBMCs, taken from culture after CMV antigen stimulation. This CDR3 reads CSAASRPGYGSYNSPLHF. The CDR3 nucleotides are TGCAGTGCTGCCAGCCGTCCAGGGTATGGCTCCTATAATTCACCCCTCCACTTT.